This is a list of T cell receptor beta chains from one sample in a study of identical twins. TCRdb re-derived calls from the 5' RACE reads in MiXCR, one entry per CDR3 protein. Among 1.5 million to 2 million distinct CDR3 sequences listed, around a third were seen once. What was sequenced was cord blood. Source of these receptors: a newborn girl in good health. Each CDR3 is given with its conserved first and last residue. D genes are given only for firm matches. For some rows the clone size is stated as once, few or many, or as a class when expanded; others skip it.

v_call: TRBV20-1
j_call: TRBJ2-7
clone_size: few
d_call: TRBD2
cdr3_aa: CSAPGTSGRHEQYF
cdr3_nt: TGCAGTGCCCCCGGGACTAGCGGGAGACACGAGCAGTACTTC

v_call: TRBV3-1
j_call: TRBJ2-1
clone_size: few
d_call: TRBD2
cdr3_aa: CASSQARTSGSYNEQFF
cdr3_nt: TGTGCCAGCAGCCAAGCCCGTACTAGCGGATCCTACAATGAGCAGTTCTTC

v_call: TRBV13
j_call: TRBJ2-7
clone_size: few
d_call: -
cdr3_aa: CASSLSGYTYEQYF
cdr3_nt: TGTGCCAGCAGCTTGTCAGGCTACACCTACGAGCAGTACTTC

v_call: TRBV29-1
j_call: TRBJ1-1
clone_size: -
d_call: -
cdr3_aa: CSVDKTGNTEAFF
cdr3_nt: TGCAGCGTTGATAAGACAGGGAACACTGAAGCTTTCTTT

v_call: TRBV20-1
j_call: TRBJ1-4
clone_size: few
d_call: TRBD1
cdr3_aa: CSSRDRDEKLFF
cdr3_nt: TGCAGCAGCCGGGACAGGGACGAAAAACTGTTTTTT

v_call: TRBV11-2
j_call: TRBJ1-1
clone_size: few
d_call: TRBD1
cdr3_aa: CASSLDRGPEAFF
cdr3_nt: TGTGCCAGCAGCCTAGACAGGGGACCTGAAGCTTTCTTT

v_call: TRBV5-4
j_call: TRBJ1-1
clone_size: -
d_call: -
cdr3_aa: CASSSRGVLAAFF
cdr3_nt: TGTGCCAGCAGCTCCCGGGGGGTACTCGCCGCTTTCTTT

v_call: TRBV27
j_call: TRBJ2-7
clone_size: few
d_call: TRBD1
cdr3_aa: CASSTWTGSNEQYF
cdr3_nt: TGTGCCAGCAGTACCTGGACAGGGAGTAATGAGCAGTACTTC

v_call: TRBV5-1
j_call: TRBJ1-1
clone_size: -
d_call: TRBD1
cdr3_aa: CASSMPGTGSQKAFF
cdr3_nt: TGCGCCAGCAGCATGCCCGGGACAGGGTCTCAGAAAGCTTTCTTT

v_call: TRBV11-2
j_call: TRBJ2-3
clone_size: -
d_call: -
cdr3_aa: CAGSLMIGDTQYF
cdr3_nt: TGTGCCGGCAGCTTAATGATTGGGGATACGCAGTATTTT

v_call: TRBV29-1
j_call: TRBJ2-7
clone_size: few
d_call: TRBD2
cdr3_aa: CSVERRLAASYEQYF
cdr3_nt: TGCAGCGTTGAAAGGAGACTAGCGGCCTCCTACGAGCAGTACTTC

v_call: TRBV25-1
j_call: TRBJ2-1
clone_size: once
d_call: -
cdr3_aa: CASSGAVTQFF
cdr3_nt: TGTGCCAGCAGTGGAGCAGTGACCCAGTTCTTC

v_call: TRBV18
j_call: TRBJ2-7
clone_size: -
d_call: -
cdr3_aa: CASSSAGIYEQYF
cdr3_nt: TGTGCCAGCTCATCGGCAGGAATCTACGAGCAGTACTTC

v_call: TRBV5-1
j_call: TRBJ2-3
clone_size: many
d_call: -
cdr3_aa: CASSFFRQGTDTQYF
cdr3_nt: TGCGCCAGCAGCTTCTTCAGACAGGGCACAGATACGCAGTATTTT

v_call: TRBV5-5
j_call: TRBJ1-1
clone_size: -
d_call: TRBD1
cdr3_aa: CASSHPRTGKGAFF
cdr3_nt: TGTGCCAGCAGCCACCCCAGGACAGGGAAGGGGGCTTTCTTT

v_call: TRBV11-2
j_call: TRBJ2-4
clone_size: few
d_call: -
cdr3_aa: CASSLGEERDIQYF
cdr3_nt: TGTGCCAGCAGCTTAGGGGAGGAGAGGGACATTCAGTACTTC

v_call: TRBV5-1
j_call: TRBJ1-1
clone_size: few
d_call: TRBD1
cdr3_aa: CASSLDRGWTEAFF
cdr3_nt: TGCGCCAGCAGCTTGGACAGGGGCTGGACTGAAGCTTTCTTT

v_call: TRBV6-2/TRBV6-3
j_call: TRBJ2-1
clone_size: -
d_call: -
cdr3_aa: CASSRPDRATYEQFF
cdr3_nt: TGTGCCAGCAGTCGCCCGGATCGGGCTACCTATGAGCAGTTCTTC

v_call: TRBV18
j_call: TRBJ1-2
clone_size: -
d_call: -
cdr3_aa: CASSPPTTSNYGHTF
cdr3_nt: TGTGCCAGCTCACCACCGACGACATCAAACTATGGCCACACCTTC

v_call: TRBV5-1
j_call: TRBJ2-1
clone_size: many
d_call: TRBD2
cdr3_aa: CASSARGLADYNEQFF
cdr3_nt: TGCGCCAGCAGTGCGAGGGGACTAGCGGACTACAATGAGCAGTTCTTC

v_call: TRBV20-1
j_call: TRBJ2-1
clone_size: many
d_call: TRBD2
cdr3_aa: CSARSGGTYNEQFF
cdr3_nt: TGCAGTGCCCGAAGCGGGGGTACCTACAATGAGCAGTTCTTC

v_call: TRBV4-2
j_call: TRBJ2-7
clone_size: -
d_call: TRBD2
cdr3_aa: CASSLFGTSSFNEQYF
cdr3_nt: TGTGCCAGCAGCCTCTTCGGGACTAGCAGTTTCAATGAGCAGTACTTC

v_call: TRBV12-3/TRBV12-4
j_call: TRBJ1-2
clone_size: once
d_call: TRBD1
cdr3_aa: CACSFQGAHIYGYTF
cdr3_nt: TGTGCCTGCAGTTTTCAGGGGGCTCACATCTATGGCTACACCTTC

v_call: TRBV4-2
j_call: TRBJ2-3
clone_size: many
d_call: TRBD2
cdr3_aa: CASSQLTSGITDTQYF
cdr3_nt: TGTGCCAGCAGCCAGCTGACTAGCGGGATCACAGATACGCAGTATTTT

v_call: TRBV12-3/TRBV12-4
j_call: TRBJ2-1
clone_size: -
d_call: TRBD2
cdr3_aa: CASSPRTLAGVGNEQFF
cdr3_nt: TGTGCCAGCAGCCCAAGGACCCTAGCGGGAGTGGGCAATGAGCAGTTCTTC

v_call: TRBV24-1
j_call: TRBJ1-1
clone_size: -
d_call: -
cdr3_aa: CATRYGASTEAFF
cdr3_nt: TGTGCCACCAGGTACGGGGCTAGCACTGAAGCTTTCTTT

v_call: TRBV28
j_call: TRBJ1-4
clone_size: -
d_call: -
cdr3_aa: CASRKGPGNEKLFF
cdr3_nt: TGTGCCAGCAGGAAAGGACCGGGGAATGAAAAACTGTTTTTT

v_call: TRBV10-3
j_call: TRBJ2-7
clone_size: few
d_call: -
cdr3_aa: CAISSPGRDSYEQYF
cdr3_nt: TGTGCCATCAGCTCTCCCGGCAGGGACTCCTACGAGCAGTACTTC

v_call: TRBV27
j_call: TRBJ2-1
clone_size: -
d_call: TRBD2
cdr3_aa: CASSLLASGGANEQFF
cdr3_nt: TGTGCCAGCAGTTTATTGGCTAGCGGGGGGGCCAATGAGCAGTTCTTC

v_call: TRBV20-1
j_call: TRBJ2-1
clone_size: -
d_call: TRBD1
cdr3_aa: CSAPNRPGTGYNEQFF
cdr3_nt: TGCAGTGCTCCGAACCGTCCCGGGACAGGGTACAATGAGCAGTTCTTC

v_call: TRBV16
j_call: TRBJ2-1
clone_size: -
d_call: -
cdr3_aa: CASSQYGGRSYNEQFF
cdr3_nt: TGTGCCAGCAGCCAATACGGCGGACGCTCCTACAATGAGCAGTTCTTC

v_call: TRBV20-1
j_call: TRBJ2-5
clone_size: few
d_call: -
cdr3_aa: CSASLVRGQETQYF
cdr3_nt: TGCAGTGCTAGTTTAGTGAGGGGGCAAGAGACCCAGTACTTC

v_call: TRBV12-3/TRBV12-4
j_call: TRBJ2-1
clone_size: -
d_call: -
cdr3_aa: CASSFRERIREQFF
cdr3_nt: TGTGCCAGCAGTTTCCGGGAGAGGATTCGAGAGCAGTTCTTC

v_call: TRBV20-1
j_call: TRBJ2-1
clone_size: -
d_call: -
cdr3_aa: CSARAPASAYNERFF
cdr3_nt: TGCAGTGCTAGAGCCCCTGCTAGCGCGTACAATGAGCGGTTCTTC